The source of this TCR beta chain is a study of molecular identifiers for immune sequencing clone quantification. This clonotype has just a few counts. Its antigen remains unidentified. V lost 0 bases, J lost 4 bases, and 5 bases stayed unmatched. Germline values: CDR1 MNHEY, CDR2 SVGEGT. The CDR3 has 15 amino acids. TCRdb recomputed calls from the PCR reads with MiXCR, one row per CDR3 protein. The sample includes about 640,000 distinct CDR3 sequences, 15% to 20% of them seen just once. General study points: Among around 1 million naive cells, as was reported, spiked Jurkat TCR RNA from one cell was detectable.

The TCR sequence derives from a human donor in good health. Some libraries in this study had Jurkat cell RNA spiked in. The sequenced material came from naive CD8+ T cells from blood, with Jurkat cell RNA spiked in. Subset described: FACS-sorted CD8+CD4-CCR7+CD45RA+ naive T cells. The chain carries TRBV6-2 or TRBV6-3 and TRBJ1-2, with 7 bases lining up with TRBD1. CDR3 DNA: TGTGCCAGCAGTTACTCGACAGGGTACGGCTATGGCTACACCTTC. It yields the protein CASSYSTGYGYGYTF.